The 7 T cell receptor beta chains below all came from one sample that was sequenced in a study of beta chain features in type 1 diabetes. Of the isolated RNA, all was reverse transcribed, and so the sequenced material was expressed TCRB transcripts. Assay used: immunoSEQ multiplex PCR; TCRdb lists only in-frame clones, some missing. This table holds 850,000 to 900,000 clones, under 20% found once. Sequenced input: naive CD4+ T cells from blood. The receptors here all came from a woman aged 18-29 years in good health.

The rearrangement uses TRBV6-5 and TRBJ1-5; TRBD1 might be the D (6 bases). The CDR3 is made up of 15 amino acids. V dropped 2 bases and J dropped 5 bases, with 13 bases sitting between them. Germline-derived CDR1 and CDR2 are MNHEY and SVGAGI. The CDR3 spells CASSYASAGDQPQHF. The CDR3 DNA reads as TGTGCCAGCAGTTACGCATCGGCAGGGGATCAGCCCCAGCATTTT.

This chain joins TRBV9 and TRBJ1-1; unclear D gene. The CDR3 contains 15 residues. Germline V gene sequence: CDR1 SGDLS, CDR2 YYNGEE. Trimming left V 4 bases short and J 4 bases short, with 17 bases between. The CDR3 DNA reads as TGTGCCAGCAGCCCACAAAGGGCTAGGGTCACTGAAGCTTTCTTT. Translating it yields CASSPQRARVTEAFF.

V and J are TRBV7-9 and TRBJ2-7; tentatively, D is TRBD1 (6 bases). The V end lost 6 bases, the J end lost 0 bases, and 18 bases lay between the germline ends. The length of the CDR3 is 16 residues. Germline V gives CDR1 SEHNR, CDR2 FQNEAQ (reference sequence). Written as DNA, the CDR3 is TGTGCCAGCAGTCCCCCGGGACATCGGAGCTCCTACGAGCAGTACTTC. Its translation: CASSPPGHRSSYEQYF.

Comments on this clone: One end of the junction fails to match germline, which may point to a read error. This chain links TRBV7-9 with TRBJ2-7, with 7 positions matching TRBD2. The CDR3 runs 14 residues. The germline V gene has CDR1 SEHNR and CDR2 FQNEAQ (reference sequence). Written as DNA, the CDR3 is TGTGCCAGCAGCCCGAGCGGGATGCTCTACGGGCAGTACTTC. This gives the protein CASSPSGMLYGQYF.

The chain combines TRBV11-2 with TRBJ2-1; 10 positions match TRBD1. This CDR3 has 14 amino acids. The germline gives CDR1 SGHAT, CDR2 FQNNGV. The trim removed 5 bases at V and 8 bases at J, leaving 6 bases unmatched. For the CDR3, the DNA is TGTGCCAGCAGCGAAAGGACAGGGGGGGATGAGCAGTTCTTC. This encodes CASSERTGGDEQFF.

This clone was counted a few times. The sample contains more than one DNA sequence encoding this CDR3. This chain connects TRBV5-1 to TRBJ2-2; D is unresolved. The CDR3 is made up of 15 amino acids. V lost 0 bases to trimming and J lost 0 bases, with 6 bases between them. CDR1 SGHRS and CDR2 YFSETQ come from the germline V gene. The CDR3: CASSLGAANTGELFF. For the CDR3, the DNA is TGCGCCAGCAGCTTGGGGGCGGCGAACACCGGGGAGCTGTTTTTT.

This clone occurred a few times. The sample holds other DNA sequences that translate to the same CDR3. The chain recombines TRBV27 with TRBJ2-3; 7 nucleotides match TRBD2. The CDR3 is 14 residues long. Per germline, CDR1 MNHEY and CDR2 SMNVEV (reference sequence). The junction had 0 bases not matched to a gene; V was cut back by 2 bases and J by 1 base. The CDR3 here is CASSLAGGTDTQYF. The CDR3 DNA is TGTGCCAGCAGTTTAGCGGGAGGCACAGATACGCAGTATTTT.